Following are 3 T cell receptor beta chains from one sample sequenced in a study of tumor-infiltrating lymphocytes in primary liver carcinoma (dated by TCRdb to the late 2010s). Without any cell sorting, total RNA and DNA were co-extracted from about 20-30 mg of bulk tissue using the AllPrep DNA/RNA mini kit. The data were produced on an Illumina HiSeq 2500. TCRbeta-specific cDNA was reverse-transcribed from approximately 460 ng total RNA using a constant-region primer and ProtoScript II reverse transcriptase. Three nested multiplex PCR rounds, following a slightly modified ARM-PCR procedure, were used to build the TCRbeta libraries. Each of the first two PCR rounds ran for around 9 cycles and used multiplex TRBV1-TRBV30 forward primers together with a Cbeta reverse primer. TCRdb itself trimmed the public reads at Q25 with fastp, ran MiXCR and retained productive beta chains. One record per CDR3 amino acid sequence lists the most common genes and DNA. Across this sample there are roughly 57,000 distinct CDR3 sequences, with 71% seen only once. 57% of the sample is held by the ten biggest clonotypes.

Material: liver tumor tissue from sampling region 2. The cell subset or site label, as the study defines it: tumor region T2, inferior pole. The receptors originated from a middle-aged man with primary liver carcinoma and hepatitis B virus infection.

This clonotype has only a few counts. A much larger clone lies a single base off, so this may be a read error. This chain uses TRBV4-3 with TRBJ2-3, with a tentative D call TRBD2 (6 bases). In germline, CDR1 is LGHNA, CDR2 YSLEER. The CDR3 is 14 amino acids. Trimming pared 3 bases from V and 9 bases from J, leaving 16 bases between. The CDR3 bases are TGCGCCAGCAGCCAGGGGGGTGCATCAGTCACGCAGTATTTT. Its protein is CASSQGGASVTQYF.

This clonotype was detected only a few times. The CDR3 does not end in the conserved phenylalanine or tryptophan, so this is likely a read error. The chain uses TRBV11-2 and TRBJ2-2, with D possibly being TRBD2 (5 bases). Germline V gives CDR1 SGHAT, CDR2 FQNNGV. CDR3 length: 15 residues. The DNA of the CDR3 is TGTGCCAGCAGTTTAGCGACGGGTAACACCGGGGAGCTGTTTCTT. It encodes CASSLATGNTGELFL.

A note on this clonotype: Mismatch with germline at one junction end may stem from a read error. V gene TRBV12-3 or TRBV12-4 combines with J gene TRBJ2-7; 11 positions agree with TRBD1. This CDR3 is 15 amino acids long. CDR3 region: CAGSMGTGGSYEQYF. In DNA, the CDR3 is TGTGCCGGTAGTATGGGGACAGGGGGGTCCTACGAGCAATACTTC.